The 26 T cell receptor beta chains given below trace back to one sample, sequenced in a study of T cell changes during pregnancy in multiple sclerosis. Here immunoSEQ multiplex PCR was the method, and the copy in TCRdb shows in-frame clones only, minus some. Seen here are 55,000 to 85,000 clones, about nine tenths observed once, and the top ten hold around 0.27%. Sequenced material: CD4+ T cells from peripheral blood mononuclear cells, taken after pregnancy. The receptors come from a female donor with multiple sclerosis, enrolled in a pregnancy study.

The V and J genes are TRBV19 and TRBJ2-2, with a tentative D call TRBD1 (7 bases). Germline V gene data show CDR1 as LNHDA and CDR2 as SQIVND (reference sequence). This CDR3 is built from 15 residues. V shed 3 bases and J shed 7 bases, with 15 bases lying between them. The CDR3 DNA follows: TGTGCCAGTAGTATGACAGGGAGGTATAGCGGGGAGCTGTTTTTT. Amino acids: CASSMTGRYSGELFF.

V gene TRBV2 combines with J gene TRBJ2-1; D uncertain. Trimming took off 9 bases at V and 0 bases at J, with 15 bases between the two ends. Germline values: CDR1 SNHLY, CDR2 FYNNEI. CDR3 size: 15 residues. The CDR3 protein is CASRRSFSSYNEQFF. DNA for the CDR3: TGTGCCAGTAGGAGATCCTTTAGCTCCTACAATGAGCAGTTCTTC. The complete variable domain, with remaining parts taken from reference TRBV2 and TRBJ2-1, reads EPEVTQTPSHQVTQMGQEVILRCVPISNHLYFYWYRQILGQKVEFLVSFYNNEISEKSEIFDDQFSVERPDGSNFTLKIRSTKLEDSAMYFCASRRSFSSYNEQFFGPGTRLTVL.

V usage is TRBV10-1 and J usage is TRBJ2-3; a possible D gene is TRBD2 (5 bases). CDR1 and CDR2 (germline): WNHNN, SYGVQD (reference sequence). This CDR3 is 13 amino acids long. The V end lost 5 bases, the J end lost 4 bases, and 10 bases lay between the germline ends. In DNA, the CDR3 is TGCGCCAGCAGTAGGGAGTCGGCAGATACGCAGTATTTT. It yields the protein CASSRESADTQYF.

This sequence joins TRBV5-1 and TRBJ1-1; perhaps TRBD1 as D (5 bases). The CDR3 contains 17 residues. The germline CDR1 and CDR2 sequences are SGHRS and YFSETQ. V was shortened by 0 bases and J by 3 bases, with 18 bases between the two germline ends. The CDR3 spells CASSLAIRVSGDTEAFF. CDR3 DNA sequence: TGCGCCAGCAGCTTGGCGATCCGAGTCTCGGGGGACACTGAAGCTTTCTTT. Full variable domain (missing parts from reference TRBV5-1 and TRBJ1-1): KAGVTQTPRYLIKTRGQQVTLSCSPISGHRSVSWYQQTPGQGLQFLFEYFSETQRNKGNFPGRFSGRQFSNSRSEMNVSTLELGDSALYLCASSLAIRVSGDTEAFFGQGTRLTVV.

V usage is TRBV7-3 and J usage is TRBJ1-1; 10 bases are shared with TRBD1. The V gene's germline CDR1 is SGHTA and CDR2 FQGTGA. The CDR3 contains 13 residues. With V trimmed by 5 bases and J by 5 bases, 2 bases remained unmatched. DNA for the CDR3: TGTGCCAGCAGCCTGGGACAGGGGACTGAAGCTTTCTTT. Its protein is CASSLGQGTEAFF.

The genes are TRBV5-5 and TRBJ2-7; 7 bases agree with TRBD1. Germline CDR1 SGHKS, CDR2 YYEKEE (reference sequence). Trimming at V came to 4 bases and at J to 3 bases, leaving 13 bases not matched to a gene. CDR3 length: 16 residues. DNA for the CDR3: TGTGCCAGCAGCCCAAAGCCGGGACAGACTAACTACGAGCAGTACTTC. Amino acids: CASSPKPGQTNYEQYF.

The CDR3 bases are TGTGCCAGCAGTCTCGCAGGGCCTACAGGGGTCGAAGCTTTCTTT. Translating gives CASSLAGPTGVEAFF. The chain uses TRBV28 and TRBJ1-1; TRBD1 agrees at 7 bases. The CDR3 length is 15 residues. The germline gives CDR1 MDHEN, CDR2 SYDVKM. The trim removed 5 bases at V and 8 bases at J, leaving 14 bases unmatched.

CDR3 nucleotide sequence: TGCGCCAGCAGCCTGAACCCGGGGACTAGCGTGACAGATACGCAGTATTTT. The encoded protein is CASSLNPGTSVTDTQYF. The chain joins TRBV4-1 to TRBJ2-3; 10 bases align to TRBD2. The V gene's germline CDR1 is MGHRA and CDR2 YSYEKL. This CDR3 spans 17 amino acids. The V gene end was trimmed by 4 bases and the J gene end by 3 bases; junction bases not matched to a gene: 10.

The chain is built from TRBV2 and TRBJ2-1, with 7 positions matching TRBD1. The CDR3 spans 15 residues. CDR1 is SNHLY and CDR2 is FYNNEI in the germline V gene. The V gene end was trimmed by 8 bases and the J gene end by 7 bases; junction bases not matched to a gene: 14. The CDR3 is CASYHRDSNGNEQFF. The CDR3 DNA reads TGTGCCAGCTATCACCGGGACAGTAACGGGAATGAGCAGTTCTTC. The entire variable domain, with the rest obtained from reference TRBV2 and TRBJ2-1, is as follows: EPEVTQTPSHQVTQMGQEVILRCVPISNHLYFYWYRQILGQKVEFLVSFYNNEISEKSEIFDDQFSVERPDGSNFTLKIRSTKLEDSAMYFCASYHRDSNGNEQFFGPGTRLTVL.

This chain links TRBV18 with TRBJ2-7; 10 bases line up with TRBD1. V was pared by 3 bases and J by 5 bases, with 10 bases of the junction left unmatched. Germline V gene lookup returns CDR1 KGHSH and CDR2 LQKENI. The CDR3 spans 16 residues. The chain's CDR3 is CASSPPIGQGDDEQYF. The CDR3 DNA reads TGTGCCAGCTCACCCCCTATAGGACAGGGGGACGACGAGCAGTACTTC.

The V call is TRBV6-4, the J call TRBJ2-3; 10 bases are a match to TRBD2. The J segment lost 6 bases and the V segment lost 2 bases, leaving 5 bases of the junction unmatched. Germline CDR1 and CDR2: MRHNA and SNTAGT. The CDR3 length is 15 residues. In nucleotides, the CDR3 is TGTGCCAGCAGTGACCTAGCGGGAGATAGGGATACGCAGTATTTT. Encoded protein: CASSDLAGDRDTQYF.

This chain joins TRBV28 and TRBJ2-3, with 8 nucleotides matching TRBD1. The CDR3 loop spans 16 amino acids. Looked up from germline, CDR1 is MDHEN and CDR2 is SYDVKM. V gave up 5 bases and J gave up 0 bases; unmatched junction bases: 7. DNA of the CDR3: TGTGCCAGCAGTCTACGGACAGGGCCTAGCACAGATACGCAGTATTTT. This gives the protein CASSLRTGPSTDTQYF.

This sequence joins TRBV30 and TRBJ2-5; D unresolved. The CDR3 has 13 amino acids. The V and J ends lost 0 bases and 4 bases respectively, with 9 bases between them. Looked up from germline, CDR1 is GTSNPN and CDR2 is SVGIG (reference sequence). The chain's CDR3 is CAWSVLVLETQYF. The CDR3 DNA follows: TGTGCCTGGAGTGTACTGGTATTAGAGACCCAGTACTTC.

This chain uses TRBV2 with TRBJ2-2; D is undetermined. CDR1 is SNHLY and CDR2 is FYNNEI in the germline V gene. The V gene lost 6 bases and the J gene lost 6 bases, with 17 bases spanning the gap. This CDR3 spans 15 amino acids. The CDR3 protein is CASSPKTRASGELFF. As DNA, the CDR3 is TGTGCCAGCAGCCCCAAAACTCGAGCATCCGGGGAGCTGTTTTTT.

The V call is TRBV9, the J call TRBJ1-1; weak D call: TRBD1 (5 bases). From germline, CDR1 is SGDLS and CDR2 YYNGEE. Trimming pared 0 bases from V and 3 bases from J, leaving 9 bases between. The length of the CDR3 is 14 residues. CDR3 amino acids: CASSVESRDTEAFF. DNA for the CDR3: TGTGCCAGCAGCGTAGAATCCAGGGACACTGAAGCTTTCTTT.

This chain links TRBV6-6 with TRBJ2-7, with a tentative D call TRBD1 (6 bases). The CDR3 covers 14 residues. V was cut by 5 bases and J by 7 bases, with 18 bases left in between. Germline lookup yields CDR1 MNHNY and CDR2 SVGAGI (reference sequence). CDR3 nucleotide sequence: TGTGCCAGCAGTAAAACTACAGGGAGATGGGAGCAGTACTTC. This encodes CASSKTTGRWEQYF.

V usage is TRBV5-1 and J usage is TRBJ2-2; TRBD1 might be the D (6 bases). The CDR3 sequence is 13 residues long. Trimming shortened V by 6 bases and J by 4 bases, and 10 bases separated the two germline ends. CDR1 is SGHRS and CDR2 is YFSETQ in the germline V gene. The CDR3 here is CASTRDITGELFF. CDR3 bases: TGCGCCAGCACACGGGACATCACCGGGGAGCTGTTTTTT.

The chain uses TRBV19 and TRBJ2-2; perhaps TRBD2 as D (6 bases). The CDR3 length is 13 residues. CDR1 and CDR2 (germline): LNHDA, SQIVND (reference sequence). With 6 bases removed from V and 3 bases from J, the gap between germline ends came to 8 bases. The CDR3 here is CASSGSDTGELFF. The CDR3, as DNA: TGTGCCAGTAGCGGGAGCGACACCGGGGAGCTGTTTTTT.

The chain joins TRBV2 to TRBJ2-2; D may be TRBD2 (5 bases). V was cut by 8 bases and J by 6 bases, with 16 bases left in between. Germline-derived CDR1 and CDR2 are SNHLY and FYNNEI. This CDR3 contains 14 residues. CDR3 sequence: CASSGGTGPGELFF. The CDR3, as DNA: TGTGCCAGCTCAGGAGGCACCGGGCCCGGGGAGCTGTTTTTT.

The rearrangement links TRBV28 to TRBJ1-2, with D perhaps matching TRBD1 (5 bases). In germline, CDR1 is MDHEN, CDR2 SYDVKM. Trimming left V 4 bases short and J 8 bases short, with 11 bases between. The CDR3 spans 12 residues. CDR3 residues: CASSSQGRGYTF. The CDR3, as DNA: TGTGCCAGCAGTTCTCAGGGCCGGGGCTACACCTTC.

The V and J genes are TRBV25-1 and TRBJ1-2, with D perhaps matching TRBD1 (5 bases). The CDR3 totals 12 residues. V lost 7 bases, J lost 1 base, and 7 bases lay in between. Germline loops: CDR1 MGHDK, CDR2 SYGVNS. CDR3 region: CASTQGNYGYTF. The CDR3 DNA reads TGTGCCAGCACCCAGGGTAACTATGGCTACACCTTC.

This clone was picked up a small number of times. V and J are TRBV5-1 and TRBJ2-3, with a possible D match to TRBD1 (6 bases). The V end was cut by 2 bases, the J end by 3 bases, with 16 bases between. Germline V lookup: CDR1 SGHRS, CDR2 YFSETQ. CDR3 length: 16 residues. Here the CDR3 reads CASSFTGPGGTDTQYF. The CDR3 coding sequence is TGCGCCAGCAGCTTTACAGGGCCCGGTGGGACAGATACGCAGTATTTT.

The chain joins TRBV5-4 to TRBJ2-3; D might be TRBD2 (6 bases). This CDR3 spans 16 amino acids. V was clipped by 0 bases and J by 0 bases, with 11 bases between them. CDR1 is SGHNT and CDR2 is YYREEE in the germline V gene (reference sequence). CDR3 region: CASSLDGDSSTDTQYF. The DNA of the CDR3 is TGTGCCAGCAGCTTGGATGGGGACTCTAGCACAGATACGCAGTATTTT.

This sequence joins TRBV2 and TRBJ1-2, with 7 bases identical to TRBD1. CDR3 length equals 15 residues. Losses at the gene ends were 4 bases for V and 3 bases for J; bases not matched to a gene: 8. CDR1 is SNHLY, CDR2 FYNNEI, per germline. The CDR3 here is CASSVARDRYYGYTF. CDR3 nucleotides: TGTGCCAGCAGTGTAGCCCGGGACAGATACTATGGCTACACCTTC.

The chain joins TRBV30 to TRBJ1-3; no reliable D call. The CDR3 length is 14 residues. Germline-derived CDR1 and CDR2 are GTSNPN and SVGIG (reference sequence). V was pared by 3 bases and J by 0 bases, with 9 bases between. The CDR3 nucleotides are TGTGCCTGGAGGGATCAGCGCTCTGGAAACACCATATATTTT. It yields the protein CAWRDQRSGNTIYF.

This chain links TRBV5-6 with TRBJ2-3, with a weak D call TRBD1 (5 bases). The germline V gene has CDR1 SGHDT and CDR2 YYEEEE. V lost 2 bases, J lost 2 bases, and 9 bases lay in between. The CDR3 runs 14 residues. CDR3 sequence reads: CASSFGRVTDTQYF. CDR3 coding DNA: TGTGCCAGCAGCTTTGGCAGGGTCACAGATACGCAGTATTTT.